The clone carrying this T cell receptor (beta chain) was recorded many times. As yet, its antigen is unknown. The entry originates in a study of T cell repertoires in cytomegalovirus infection. TCRdb re-called the reads with MiXCR, one entry per CDR3 protein. The data show about a million distinct CDR3 sequences, 31% seen once. Germline lookup yields CDR1 SGHVS and CDR2 FQNEAQ. The CDR3 contains 14 residues. J gave up 5 bases and V 2 bases, and 4 bases lay outside the gene matches. This chain connects TRBV7-8 to TRBJ1-1; 8 nucleotides align to TRBD1. The TCR sequence derives from a human donor in good health (CMV status not recorded). Some clones in this sample may be carry-over from other donors' samples. Sequenced material: cultured CD8+ T cells from PBMCs, taken from culture after CMV antigen stimulation. The CDR3 is CASSLRTGWTEAFF. The CDR3 DNA reads TGTGCCAGCAGCTTAAGGACAGGGTGGACTGAAGCTTTCTTT.